This T cell receptor (beta chain) was captured by sequencing in a study of T cell responses to AZD1222 COVID-19 vaccine (dated by TCRdb to 2020 to 2023). The study in broad terms: TCR sequencing was performed for about 250 trial participants, of whom about 200 were given two doses of AZD1222 and about 25 were given two doses of MenACWY control vaccine. Trial participants were enrolled by age into subgroups of 18-55, 56-69 and 70-plus years, and roughly 150, 30 and 60 TCR-sequenced participants, respectively, were included in these subgroups.

The time point tag for this specimen amounts to: about 28 days (+/-7) after the second vaccine dose. Because spike-specific TCR depth and breadth did not differ between the two schedules, AZD1222 recipients who got a second dose at roughly 4 weeks were pooled with those who got a second dose at roughly 12 weeks. Vaccinee samples were obtained from the UK trials COV001 and COV002, which included a single-blind randomized controlled phase 2/3 trial of AZD1222 (ChAdOx1 nCoV-19) in healthy adults. Trial participant PBMC samples were collected at day 0 and day 28 after the second dose for TCRbeta chain sequencing. The research as a whole found: The vaccine-associated CD4 TCRs covered the entire spike protein, and the dominant responses fell in regions 160-218 and 743-854. The 56-69-year group was small, and its depth increase did not reach significance, likely because of low power. Participants were mostly white British, with more females than males. The authors suggested clonal diversity may have been underestimated. Conclusions about previously exposed vaccinees are limited, since just a handful of AZD1222 recipients were seropositive for SARS-CoV-2 at baseline. No day 14 peak-response samples were available, so repertoires were characterized only after the peak T cell response. Nearly half of unique spike-specific TCRs reportedly recognized epitopes outside regions mutated in the B.1.351 and B.1.1.7 variants. Spike-specific TCR breadth and depth rose significantly after two AZD1222 doses compared with day 0 and with MenACWY recipients.

To note about this clone: Its antigen remains undetermined. No base quality information exists; no much larger clone differs at one position.

The CDR3 regions of human TCRbeta chains were analyzed by immunosequencing. The paper's data handling went like this. Repertoire TCRs were matched against a reference library of SARS-CoV-2-specific TCRs generated with the MIRA antigen-specificity platform. Breadth meant the fraction of unique TCRs that were SARS-CoV-2-associated, whereas depth meant the fraction of total T cells that were SARS-CoV-2-associated. Each spike-specific TCR was assigned to its reactive spike region and to a CD4 or CD8 class using the MIRA data. Log10-transformed breadth and depth values were compared by one-way ANOVA with Sidak's multiple comparisons tests. TCRdb took over this immuneACCESS table, retaining in-frame rearrangements with V and J assigned. Such tables are incomplete; in checked studies, under half of the missing clones stem from an unresolved V gene, and the remainder is unexplained. V and J calls and clone size are given by that table; D and trimming were obtained from the DNA. This sample comprises 100,000 to 150,000 clones, about nine tenths of them detected only once. The ten largest clones represent 1.5% to 2% of the sample.

The CDR3 runs 14 amino acids, cysteine and phenylalanine included. Only the CDR3 DNA is retained, 42 bases long and in frame from the first base. From V the trimming removes 4 bases and from J it removes 14 bases, while the gene matches leave 8 bases of the junction unaccounted for. Per the germline V gene (reference sequence), PRHDT is the CDR1 and FYEKMQ is the CDR2. This clonotype originated in an adult who received the AZD1222 COVID-19 vaccine. The V gene is TRBV13 and the J gene is TRBJ2-1, and 13 bases in between align with TRBD2. Sequenced here: peripheral blood, sampled 28 days after the second AZD1222 dose. The nucleotide sequence reads TGTGCCAGCAGCTCACAGGGACTAGCGGGATCGGAGTTCTTC. It encodes CASSSQGLAGSEFF.